The 18 T cell receptor beta chains below come from one sample, sequenced in a study of post-analysis software for immune sequencing data. Findings and caveats of the study: Five or six TRBV segments, TRBV5-6, TRBV5-1 and TRBV20-1 among them, were found more frequent in patients than controls.

Their cognate antigens are unknown. Researchers reported that TCR beta cDNA libraries carried unique molecular identifiers. Using its own MiXCR run on the PCR reads, TCRdb lists one record per CDR3 protein. The sample records hundreds of thousands of distinct CDR3 sequences, roughly 27% being singletons. The sample was blood. The receptors shown here come from a girl aged 5-17 years with multiple sclerosis.

This chain links TRBV5-1 with TRBJ1-2; D not resolved. The germline gives CDR1 SGHRS, CDR2 YFSETQ. Trimming shortened V by 8 bases and J by 4 bases, and 15 bases separated the two germline ends. There are 13 residues in the CDR3. The CDR3 sequence: CASTTDLGYGYTF. In nucleotides, the CDR3 is TGCGCCAGTACCACTGACCTCGGCTATGGCTACACCTTC.

This clonotype has only a few counts. This rearrangement joins TRBV27 to TRBJ1-2; no reliable D call. The CDR3 loop spans 16 amino acids. The germline CDR1 and CDR2 sequences are MNHEY and SMNVEV (reference sequence). The germline V and J ends were trimmed by 5 bases and 4 bases, with 20 bases remaining between them. The CDR3: CASSPKWSGSVYGYTF. DNA for the CDR3: TGTGCCAGCAGTCCAAAGTGGTCGGGGTCCGTCTATGGCTACACCTTC.

The CDR3 reads CASSTDRTSTDTQYF. Written as DNA, the CDR3 is TGCGCCAGCAGTACTGACAGGACTAGCACAGATACGCAGTATTTT. The chain uses TRBV5-1 and TRBJ2-3; D perhaps matches TRBD1 (6 bases). Germline CDR1 reads SGHRS; CDR2 reads YFSETQ. V was clipped by 5 bases and J by 0 bases, with 13 bases between them. This CDR3 spans 15 amino acids.

The V call is TRBV4-3, the J call TRBJ1-1; D remains ambiguous. The V and J ends lost 5 bases and 0 bases respectively, with 7 bases between them. Germline-derived CDR1 and CDR2 are LGHNA and YSLEER. The CDR3 covers 13 residues. The CDR3 bases are TGCGCCAGCAGCAGGGCTCTGAACACTGAAGCTTTCTTT. This gives the protein CASSRALNTEAFF.

Comments on this clonotype: A read error may be the cause here, since a much bigger clone is one base away. CDR3 region: CASSLNGAYDEQFF. The CDR3 DNA follows: TGTGCCAGCAGCTTAAACGGCGCCTACGATGAGCAGTTCTTC. The rearrangement joins TRBV6-5 to TRBJ2-1; unclear D gene. CDR3 length: 14 residues. Germline CDR1 is MNHEY and CDR2 is SVGAGI.

The gene calls are TRBV7-2 and TRBJ2-7, with D possibly matching TRBD2 (6 bases). Germline-derived CDR1 and CDR2 are SGHTA and FQGNSA. The germline V and J ends were trimmed by 2 bases and 0 bases, with 8 bases remaining between them. The CDR3 consists of 14 residues. The CDR3 DNA follows: TGTGCCAGCAGCTTAAAGGGACTCTCCTACGAGCAGTACTTC. This gives the protein CASSLKGLSYEQYF.

In nucleotides, the CDR3 is TGTGCCAGCAGCCCTATGTCCAGCACAGATACGCAGTATTTT. Protein product: CASSPMSSTDTQYF. The chain recombines TRBV2 with TRBJ2-3; D is unresolved. The V end was cut by 6 bases, the J end by 0 bases, with 10 bases between. The CDR3 spans 14 residues. Germline V gives CDR1 SNHLY, CDR2 FYNNEI.

The rearrangement joins TRBV5-1 to TRBJ1-5; a possible D gene is TRBD1 (5 bases). This CDR3 spans 16 amino acids. With 1 base removed from V and 3 bases from J, the gap between germline ends came to 14 bases. Germline assignment: CDR1 SGHRS and CDR2 YFSETQ. CDR3 amino acids: CASSLPQGTPNQPQHF. CDR3 nucleotides: TGCGCCAGCAGCTTGCCGCAGGGAACCCCCAATCAGCCCCAGCATTTT.

The chain couples TRBV20-1 to TRBJ1-1, with unresolved D. Trimming shortened V by 6 bases and J by 1 base, and 18 bases separated the two germline ends. Germline V gene sequence: CDR1 DFQATT, CDR2 SNEGSKA (reference sequence). This CDR3 spans 15 amino acids. The CDR3 sequence is CSALGQLSTNTEAFF. The CDR3 DNA is TGCAGTGCACTGGGCCAGCTTAGTACGAACACTGAAGCTTTCTTT.

The chain combines TRBV29-1 with TRBJ2-2; a possible D gene is TRBD1 (6 bases). The V end was cut by 3 bases, the J end by 5 bases, with 19 bases between. The CDR3 extends over 16 amino acids. Germline V lookup: CDR1 SQVTM, CDR2 ANQGSEA. The chain's CDR3 is CSVDTQGTARTGELFF. The DNA for the CDR3 is TGCAGCGTTGACACTCAGGGGACCGCGAGGACCGGGGAGCTGTTTTTT.

The chain is built from TRBV6-6 and TRBJ1-1; TRBD1 might be the D (6 bases). V lost 6 bases, J lost 1 base, and 15 bases lay in between. CDR3 length equals 15 residues. Germline CDR1 is MNHNY and CDR2 is SVGAGI (reference sequence). As DNA, the CDR3 is TGTGCCAGCAGACTACAGGGTTCGGGGAACACTGAAGCTTTCTTT. Protein: CASRLQGSGNTEAFF.

This clonotype was counted ten times or more. The chain recombines TRBV5-1 with TRBJ2-5; 10 bases are shared with TRBD2. The CDR3 is 15 residues long. Trimming at V came to 2 bases and at J to 4 bases, leaving 5 bases not matched to a gene. Germline CDR1 is SGHRS and CDR2 is YFSETQ. The CDR3 protein is CASSFLAGEGETQYF. The CDR3 bases are TGCGCCAGCAGCTTCCTAGCGGGAGAGGGAGAGACCCAGTACTTC.

The CDR3 bases are TGTGCCAGCAGCTTGGAAGCAGCGCCCAGAAGGGAGACCCAGTACTTC. It is translated as CASSLEAAPRRETQYF. The J gene is TRBJ2-5, the V gene TRBV5-5; no definite D call. Germline loops: CDR1 SGHKS, CDR2 YYEKEE (reference sequence). Trimming pared 0 bases from V and 5 bases from J, leaving 17 bases between. The CDR3 loop spans 16 amino acids. Variable domain in full (rest from reference TRBV5-5 and TRBJ2-5): DAGVTQSPTHLIKTRGQQVTLRCSPISGHKSVSWYQQVLGQGPQFIFQYYEKEERGRGNFPDRFSARQFPNYSSELNVNALLLGDSALYLCASSLEAAPRRETQYFGPGTRLLVL.

The chain joins TRBV9 to TRBJ1-1; the D is unclear. The CDR3 is 15 residues long. Germline V CDR1 and CDR2: SGDLS, YYNGEE. With 0 bases removed from V and 1 base from J, the gap between germline ends came to 10 bases. CDR3 sequence reads: CASSVEGRPNTEAFF. In DNA form, the CDR3 reads TGTGCCAGCAGCGTAGAAGGCAGACCGAACACTGAAGCTTTCTTT.

The sample holds a few counts of this clonotype. The CDR3 coding sequence is TGTGCCAGCAGTTTTTCGATAGGGAGCACTTATGAAAAACTGTTTTTT. This encodes CASSFSIGSTYEKLFF. The chain links TRBV28 to TRBJ1-4; D gene uncertain. Trimming pared 3 bases from V and 6 bases from J, leaving 17 bases between. The CDR3 totals 16 residues. Germline values: CDR1 MDHEN, CDR2 SYDVKM. The entire variable domain, with the rest obtained from reference TRBV28 and TRBJ1-4, is as follows: DVKVTQSSRYLVKRTGEKVFLECVQDMDHENMFWYRQDPGLGLRLIYFSYDVKMKEKGDIPEGYSVSREKKERFSLILESASTNQTSMYLCASSFSIGSTYEKLFFGSGTQLSVL.

This clonotype was counted only a few times. The rearrangement links TRBV4-1 to TRBJ2-4; D is possibly TRBD2 (5 bases). Germline V gene data show CDR1 as MGHRA and CDR2 as YSYEKL. This CDR3 is 12 amino acids long. Deletions cut 0 bases from V and 15 bases from J, with 12 bases between. The CDR3 protein is CASSQELGPRYF. The CDR3 DNA reads as TGCGCCAGCAGCCAAGAACTAGGTCCCAGGTACTTC.

This clonotype was detected ten times or more. The CDR3 loop is CASSQATDTQYF. CDR3 bases: TGTGCCAGCAGCCAAGCTACAGATACGCAGTATTTT. J is TRBJ2-3 and V is TRBV3-1; D is unresolved. CDR1 and CDR2 (germline): LGHDT, YNNKEL (reference sequence). CDR3 length: 12 residues. Trimming stripped 1 base from V and 3 bases from J, with 2 bases between.

V and J are TRBV10-3 and TRBJ1-1; possible D gene TRBD1, 5 bases. Trimming took 3 bases from V and 5 from J, leaving 13 bases between them. The CDR3 consists of 14 residues. Germline V CDR1 and CDR2: ENHRY, SYGVKD. The CDR3 DNA is TGTGCCATCAGTGACGATCCAGGGTCAACTGAAGCTTTCTTT. It yields the protein CAISDDPGSTEAFF.